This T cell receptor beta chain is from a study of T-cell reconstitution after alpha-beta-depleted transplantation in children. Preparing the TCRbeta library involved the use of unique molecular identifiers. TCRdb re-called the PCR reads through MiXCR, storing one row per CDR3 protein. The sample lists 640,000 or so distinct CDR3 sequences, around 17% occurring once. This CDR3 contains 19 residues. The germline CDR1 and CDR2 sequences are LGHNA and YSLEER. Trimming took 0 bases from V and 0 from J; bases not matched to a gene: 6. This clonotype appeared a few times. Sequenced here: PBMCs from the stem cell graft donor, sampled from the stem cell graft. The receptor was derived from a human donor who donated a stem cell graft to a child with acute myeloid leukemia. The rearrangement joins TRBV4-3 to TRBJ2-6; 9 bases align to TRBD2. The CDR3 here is CASSQDLRTSASGANVLTF. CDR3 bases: TGCGCCAGCAGCCAAGACCTCAGGACTAGCGCCTCTGGGGCCAACGTCCTGACTTTC.